The rows below give T cell receptor beta chains drawn from one sample of a study of T cells in Graves' hyperthyroidism and ophthalmopathy. TCRdb processed the multiplex PCR reads anew with MiXCR; each CDR3 protein has one entry. The top ten hold around a third of the sample, which has about 760,000 distinct CDR3 sequences, 30% to 40% seen once. The material sequenced was blood. These receptor sequences come from a woman aged 40 to 50 with Graves' hyperthyroidism. Both conserved end residues are part of each CDR3. A D gene is named only where the DNA matches it firmly. For some rows the clone size is stated as once, few or many, or as a class when expanded; others skip it.

j_gene: TRBJ2-3; d_gene: TRBD2; v_gene: TRBV7-9; abundance: .; CDR3nt: TGTGCCAGCAGCCGAAAGATAGCGCGGGAGGCAGATACGCAGTATTTT; CDR3aa: CASSRKIAREADTQYF
j_gene: TRBJ1-1; d_gene: TRBD1; v_gene: TRBV5-6; abundance: .; CDR3nt: TGTGCCAGTAGCGGGACAGGGGTCACTGAAGCTTTCTTT; CDR3aa: CASSGTGVTEAFF
j_gene: TRBJ1-4; d_gene: .; v_gene: TRBV7-2; abundance: .; CDR3nt: TGTGCCAGCAGCTCCGCAACGGGGGGTAATGAAAAACTGTTTTTT; CDR3aa: CASSSATGGNEKLFF
j_gene: TRBJ1-2; d_gene: .; v_gene: TRBV29-1; abundance: many; CDR3nt: TGCAGCGTGCTACAGGAATATGGCTACACCTTC; CDR3aa: CSVLQEYGYTF
j_gene: TRBJ1-4; d_gene: TRBD1; v_gene: TRBV19; abundance: few; CDR3nt: TGTGCCAGTAGTCGACCGGGACAGCATAATGAAAAACTGTTTTTT; CDR3aa: CASSRPGQHNEKLFF
j_gene: TRBJ2-7; d_gene: TRBD2; v_gene: TRBV5-6; abundance: .; CDR3nt: TGTGCCAGCAGCTCCCGACTAGCTCTAGAGGAGCAGTACTTC; CDR3aa: CASSSRLALEEQYF
j_gene: TRBJ1-1; d_gene: TRBD1; v_gene: TRBV5-1; abundance: .; CDR3nt: TGCGCCAGCAGCATCCTGAGGGGGACAGGGGACTATGAAGCTTTCTTT; CDR3aa: CASSILRGTGDYEAFF
j_gene: TRBJ1-5; d_gene: .; v_gene: TRBV20-1; abundance: many; CDR3nt: TGCAGTGCTGGACAAAGCAATCAGCCCCAGCATTTT; CDR3aa: CSAGQSNQPQHF
j_gene: TRBJ1-1; d_gene: .; v_gene: TRBV12-3/TRBV12-4; abundance: many; CDR3nt: TGTGCCAGCAGTTTTTGGGCCGTGGGCACTGAAGCTTTCTTT; CDR3aa: CASSFWAVGTEAFF
j_gene: TRBJ1-2; d_gene: .; v_gene: TRBV7-9; abundance: many; CDR3nt: TGTGCCAGCGGGGGGGCAGGGAACTATGGCTACACCTTC; CDR3aa: CASGGAGNYGYTF
j_gene: TRBJ2-5; d_gene: .; v_gene: TRBV6-2/TRBV6-3; abundance: few; CDR3nt: TGTGCCAGCAGCACGGGGGCGGGCCAAGAGACCCAGTACTTC; CDR3aa: CASSTGAGQETQYF
j_gene: TRBJ1-2; d_gene: TRBD1; v_gene: TRBV7-9; abundance: .; CDR3nt: TGTGCCAGCAGCGGTCGGGACAGGGGGATGGGAAACTATGGCTACACCTTC; CDR3aa: CASSGRDRGMGNYGYTF
j_gene: TRBJ1-6; d_gene: .; v_gene: TRBV7-9; abundance: .; CDR3nt: TGCGCCAGCAGCCAAGCCCCAAGCGGGGATTCACCCCTCCACTTT; CDR3aa: CASSQAPSGDSPLHF
j_gene: TRBJ2-5; d_gene: .; v_gene: TRBV5-1; abundance: .; CDR3nt: TGCGCCAGCAGCTTCCTCCAGGGCATTGGAGAGACCCAGTACTTC; CDR3aa: CASSFLQGIGETQYF
j_gene: TRBJ1-1; d_gene: .; v_gene: TRBV9; abundance: many; CDR3nt: TGTGCCAGCAGCGCCTTCGCGGACAGAGGAACTGAAGCTTTCTTT; CDR3aa: CASSAFADRGTEAFF
j_gene: TRBJ1-1; d_gene: TRBD1; v_gene: TRBV2; abundance: many; CDR3nt: TGTGCCAGCAGTCAAACCGGGACAGGGTTATCCACTGAAGCTTTCTTT; CDR3aa: CASSQTGTGLSTEAFF
j_gene: TRBJ2-7; d_gene: .; v_gene: TRBV7-9; abundance: .; CDR3nt: TGTGCCACCAGCTCGGGTATTGAGTACGAGCAGTACTTC; CDR3aa: CATSSGIEYEQYF
j_gene: TRBJ1-6; d_gene: .; v_gene: TRBV27; abundance: few; CDR3nt: TGTGCCAGCAGTTTATCGACACGGCTGCCTAGGGCACCCCTCCACTTT; CDR3aa: CASSLSTRLPRAPLHF
j_gene: TRBJ1-6; d_gene: TRBD1; v_gene: TRBV10-2; abundance: many; CDR3nt: TGCGCCAGCGGTACCGACAGGGGACTTAATTCACCCCTCCACTTT; CDR3aa: CASGTDRGLNSPLHF
j_gene: TRBJ2-7; d_gene: TRBD1; v_gene: TRBV15; abundance: many; CDR3nt: TGTGCCACCAGCAGGAGGGGACAGCCGCCTTGGGAGCAGTACTTC; CDR3aa: CATSRRGQPPWEQYF
j_gene: TRBJ1-5; d_gene: .; v_gene: TRBV7-2; abundance: many; CDR3nt: TGTGCCAGCAGCTTACCCGGACAGTATGGTCAGCCCCAGCATTTT; CDR3aa: CASSLPGQYGQPQHF